This record covers a single TCR beta chain. Its antigen is currently not known. Base qualities are not recorded, but no much larger clone differs from it by a single base. TCRbeta CDR3 regions were amplified from genomic DNA by means of the immunoSEQ Assay, a bias-controlled multiplex PCR. In the paper's pipeline: Nucleated cell counts per sample were estimated from amplification of reference gene primers within the assay. Sequence reads were collapsed and filtered to measure the absolute abundance of every unique TCRbeta CDR3 rearrangement. Productive Simpson clonality was computed per sample as the square root of Simpson's diversity index over productive rearrangements. TCRdb took over this immuneACCESS table, retaining in-frame rearrangements with V and J assigned. Such tables are incomplete; in checked studies, under half of the missing clones stem from an unresolved V gene, and the remainder is unexplained. D and trimming were read from the DNA, whereas the V and J calls and clone size are those reported in that table. The sample profile shows about 360,000 clones; about 87% of them were found once. The ten largest clones capture approximately 1.9% of the sample.

This sample was included in a study of blood T cell repertoires in COVID-19 (dated by TCRdb to about 2020). For the study in its entirety: Recovered participants in ImmuneRACE Cohort 3 were defined as having two consecutive negative NP/OP PCR tests, clearance from a healthcare professional, or resolution of symptoms. Where available, HLA class I and class II types were obtained from metadata supplied by the sample provider rather than from assay-based typing. A de-identified subject ID, COVID-19 status, age in years and sex were almost always included in the sample metadata. The repertoires were made available in a free public database intended to serve as a resource for research on the immune response to SARS-CoV-2. The prospective study material was composed of cDNA or gDNA derived from T cells, B-cell-depleted T cells, or PBMCs. Collaborator samples came from the United States, Italy and Spain and covered acute and convalescent phases of COVID-19. The samples were drawn from two sources: the first 160 participants of the ongoing ImmuneRACE study, and fewer than 1,500 subjects contributed by 6 global collaborators. The dataset comprised deeply sampled blood TCRbeta repertoires from subjects exposed to, actively infected with, or recovered from COVID-19. Findings and caveats that apply to the study as a whole: The amount of clinical and demographic metadata varied by source and participant and was provided uncurated.

The germline V gene (reference sequence) supplies CDR1 SGHNT and CDR2 YYREEE. The CDR3 covers 16 residues, taking in both the cysteine and the phenylalanine. Solely the CDR3 DNA is kept, with 48 bases framed from the first base. The junction carries 11 bases between V and J, which are trimmed by 1 base and 0 bases respectively. Enrolling through a virtual design, the prospective study's participants ranged in age from roughly 18 to 95 years and lived across 20 to 30 United States geographic areas. In the prospective study, participants were assigned to cohorts based on the clinical history participants reported in a screening survey and a study questionnaire. In the prospective study, whole blood, serum and a nasopharyngeal or oropharyngeal swab were collected from each participant by mobile phlebotomists. Over a roughly two-month period, participants in the prospective study had the option of providing additional blood draws and questionnaires. Before DNA extraction, prospective study blood samples were shipped either frozen or at room temperature.

This receptor was taken from a man between 40 and 49 years old in a cohort exposed to, infected with or recovered from COVID-19 (not recorded which). The chain joins TRBV5-4 to TRBJ1-3; D gene: possibly TRBD1, on 6 matching bases. Sequencing was performed on PBMCs or T cells enriched from blood (not recorded which). The CDR3 region reads CASSLSGASSGNTIYF. The nucleotides read TGTGCCAGCAGCTTGTCAGGGGCGAGCTCTGGAAACACCATATATTTT. Supplemented by the reference TRBV5-4 and TRBJ1-3 proteins around the CDR3, the complete variable domain is ETGVTQSPTHLIKTRGQQVTLRCSSQSGHNTVSWYQQALGQGPQFIFQYYREEENGRGNFPPRFSGLQFPNYSSELNVNALELDDSALYLCASSLSGASSGNTIYFGEGSWLTVV.